Sequencing of this TCR beta chain was carried out in a study of cytomegalovirus exposure and HLA in healthy donors. Study-level information: Within an early data release were about 90 million unique TCRs drawn from HLA-typed donors. Whole-study results and caveats: Published work reported that the classifier diagnosed cytomegalovirus status with high specificity and sensitivity. In a later analysis, V- and J-gene trimming of beta chains associated with a DCLRE1C missense variant, replicated independently.

13 Jbeta primers and 60 Vbeta primers were used for the PCR. Clones were sequenced by immunoSEQ multiplex PCR, and TCRdb holds only the in-frame ones, with some missing. The data show about 170,000 clones, 80% to 90% seen once. Worth noting for this clone: Antigen: not known.

This sequence was found in a woman aged 18-30 years in good health and CMV-seronegative. Sample: PBMCs.

The CDR3 loop reads CASSFGQLAAFYNEQFF. CDR3 coding DNA: TGCGCCAGCAGCTTTGGACAACTAGCGGCTTTTTACAATGAGCAGTTCTTC. The gene calls are TRBV5-1 and TRBJ2-1; 8 positions match TRBD2. CDR1 is SGHRS and CDR2 is YFSETQ in the germline V gene. The CDR3 is made up of 17 amino acids. Losses at the gene ends were 2 bases for V and 4 bases for J; bases not matched to a gene: 11.